The 20 T cell receptor beta chains given below trace back to one sample, sequenced in a study of T cells after yellow fever vaccination. From the 5' RACE reads, TCRdb called clonotypes with MiXCR, one entry per CDR3 protein. Of fewer than 650,000 distinct CDR3 sequences listed, 20% to 25% were seen once; the top ten hold about 16%. Sequencing used PBMCs, obtained 20 to 25 days after the first yellow fever vaccination. These receptors were obtained from a young man who received the YFV17D yellow fever vaccine.

The chain recombines TRBV7-7 with TRBJ1-5, with D perhaps TRBD1 (5 bases). Looked up from germline, CDR1 is SSHAT and CDR2 is FNYEAQ (reference sequence). The CDR3 is made up of 23 amino acids. V lost 0 bases, J lost 2 bases, and 32 bases lay in between. As DNA, the CDR3 is TGTGCCAGCAGCTTAGCGGGGGAACATAGCCAGGGCAGCCGCTTGAATGGCAATCAGCCCCAGCATTTT. Its translation is CASSLAGEHSQGSRLNGNQPQHF.

The CDR3 DNA follows: TGTGCCAGCAGCTTAGTATTAGGGGCTAATCAGCCCCAGCATTTT. As protein: CASSLVLGANQPQHF. The chain joins TRBV7-2 to TRBJ1-5; the D gene is possibly TRBD1 (5 bases). The CDR3 covers 15 residues. Trimming took off 1 base at V and 4 bases at J, with 11 bases between the two ends. Germline V gene sequence: CDR1 SGHTA, CDR2 FQGNSA.

This clonotype showed up many times. The chain links TRBV5-1 to TRBJ2-3, with D maybe TRBD2 (7 bases). The CDR3 totals 13 residues. Germline V CDR1 and CDR2: SGHRS, YFSETQ. V was cut by 6 bases and J by 6 bases, with 14 bases left in between. The CDR3 DNA reads as TGCGCCAGCACGAGGGGCGGGGGCGATACGCAGTATTTT. It encodes CASTRGGGDTQYF.

This clonotype was detected a few times. The gene calls are TRBV4-3 and TRBJ1-6; D gene unclear. This CDR3 comprises 15 residues. Germline V gives CDR1 LGHNA, CDR2 YSLEER. The V and J ends lost 1 base and 13 bases respectively, with 17 bases between them. CDR3 region: CASSQVQGGPMPLHF. The CDR3 DNA reads TGCGCCAGCAGCCAAGTGCAAGGCGGACCTATGCCCCTCCACTTT.

A few counts support this clonotype. The rearrangement joins TRBV12-5 to TRBJ1-6, with D perhaps matching TRBD1 (6 bases). From germline, CDR1 is LGHNT and CDR2 FRNRAP. V was pared by 6 bases and J by 8 bases, with 11 bases between. This CDR3 is built from 13 residues. DNA of the CDR3: TGTGCTAGTGGACCAGGGGTGGATTCACCCCTCCACTTT. This translates into CASGPGVDSPLHF.

The J gene is TRBJ2-7, the V gene TRBV15; no reliable D call. V shed 0 bases and J shed 0 bases, with 6 bases lying between them. There are 14 residues in the CDR3. Per the germline V gene, CDR1 is LNHNV and CDR2 is YYDKDF (reference sequence). The CDR3 DNA follows: TGTGCCACCAGCAGAGAGTTAAGCTCCTACGAGCAGTACGTC. Translation gives CATSRELSSYEQYV.

The rearrangement links TRBV29-1 to TRBJ2-3; 8 bases fit TRBD1. CDR3 size: 14 residues. V dropped 4 bases and J dropped 2; count of bases not matched to a gene: 5. Germline V lookup: CDR1 SQVTM, CDR2 ANQGSEA. CDR3 region: CSVVRTGFTDTQYF. The CDR3, as DNA: TGCAGCGTTGTCCGGACAGGGTTCACAGATACGCAGTATTTT.

The chain uses TRBV5-6 and TRBJ1-6, with D possibly matching TRBD1 (5 bases). Trimming took off 4 bases at V and 3 bases at J, with 14 bases between the two ends. Germline loops: CDR1 SGHDT, CDR2 YYEEEE. The CDR3 length is 16 residues. The CDR3 coding sequence is TGTGCCAGCAGCCTGCGGGGCGCGGTCTATAATTCACCCCTCCACTTT. It is translated as CASSLRGAVYNSPLHF.

The genes are TRBV23-1 and TRBJ2-7, with 9 bases lining up with TRBD1. TRBV23-1 is treated as an ORF (open reading frame) with a function not yet certain. CDR3 size: 14 residues. The junction had 6 bases not matched to a gene; V was cut back by 4 bases and J by 5 bases. CDR3: CASSPPGQGNEQYV. The CDR3 DNA reads TGCGCCAGCAGTCCGCCGGGACAGGGAAACGAGCAGTACGTC.

The chain is built from TRBV10-2 and TRBJ2-7; TRBD1 or TRBD2 may be the D gene (5 bases each). The germline V gene encodes CDR1 WSHSY and CDR2 SAAADI. The CDR3 runs 14 residues. Trimming shortened V by 8 bases and J by 2 bases, and 16 bases separated the two germline ends. The CDR3 region has the DNA TGCGCCAGCGGGACGGGGTCATATACCTACGAGCAGTACTTC. Translated: CASGTGSYTYEQYF.

The rearrangement uses TRBV5-1 and TRBJ1-2; possibly TRBD1 for D (6 bases). The CDR3 loop spans 16 amino acids. Germline V gene lookup returns CDR1 SGHRS and CDR2 YFSETQ. Trimming removed 4 bases from V and 3 bases from J, with 19 bases in between. CDR3 in amino acids: CASSPFGQSVDYGYTF. The CDR3 DNA reads as TGCGCCAGCAGCCCATTCGGACAGTCAGTCGACTATGGCTACACCTTC.

This clonotype was counted a few times. The V gene is TRBV12-3 or TRBV12-4, the J gene TRBJ2-3, with D possibly being TRBD2 (5 bases). This CDR3 region has 13 residues. V lost 6 bases to trimming and J lost 4 bases, with 11 bases between them. CDR3 bases: TGTGCCAGCAGCCGTTCGGGGTCAGATACGCAGTATTTT. This translates into CASSRSGSDTQYF.

This chain joins TRBV7-2 and TRBJ1-2; D is undetermined. The CDR3 totals 16 residues. The V gene's germline CDR1 is SGHTA and CDR2 FQGNSA. Trimming pared 2 bases from V and 4 bases from J, leaving 17 bases between. CDR3 coding DNA: TGTGCCAGCAGCTTAAAGTCCGACGGGGAGGGCTATGGCTACACCTTC. This gives the protein CASSLKSDGEGYGYTF.

CDR3 DNA: TGTGCTACTGACCGACAGGGGCTCGAGACCCAGTACTTC. It codes for CATDRQGLETQYF. This chain joins TRBV12-3 or TRBV12-4 and TRBJ2-5; the match to TRBD1 covers 8 bases. The CDR3 has 13 residues.

The rearrangement uses TRBV5-1 and TRBJ1-2; D is undetermined. The CDR3 covers 15 residues. V lost 0 bases, J lost 9 bases, and 18 bases lay in between. Germline CDR1 SGHRS, CDR2 YFSETQ. The CDR3 DNA is TGCGCCAGCAGCTTGGGATTCGCGGGGTCTGCAAGCTACACCTTC. Its protein product is CASSLGFAGSASYTF.

This clonotype was observed a handful of times. The gene calls are TRBV9 and TRBJ2-5; possibly TRBD2 for D (6 bases). The ends were cut back, 4 bases at V and 4 bases at J, with 20 bases in the middle. There are 16 residues in the CDR3. The germline V gene encodes CDR1 SGDLS and CDR2 YYNGEE. The CDR3 loop reads CASSPQGRSWAETQYF. The DNA for the CDR3 is TGTGCCAGCAGCCCCCAAGGGAGGTCGTGGGCAGAGACCCAGTACTTC. The full variable domain, its missing parts supplied by reference TRBV9 and TRBJ2-5, is DSGVTQTPKHLITATGQRVTLRCSPRSGDLSVYWYQQSLDQGLQFLIQYYNGEERAKGNILERFSAQQFPDLHSELNLSSLELGDSALYFCASSPQGRSWAETQYFGPGTRLLVL.

This clonotype was detected only a few times. The chain links TRBV5-1 to TRBJ2-7, with 12 bases identical to TRBD1. Germline V gene data show CDR1 as SGHRS and CDR2 as YFSETQ. V shed 4 bases and J 5 bases; nucleotides not matched to a gene: 4. The CDR3 runs to 14 residues. The CDR3 is CASSGDRGPHEQYF. DNA for the CDR3: TGCGCCAGCAGCGGGGACAGGGGGCCCCACGAGCAGTACTTC.

This chain joins TRBV5-1 and TRBJ1-4, with 9 bases lining up with TRBD1. Per the germline V gene, CDR1 is SGHRS and CDR2 is YFSETQ. This CDR3 region has 14 residues. The ends lost 4 bases at V and 8 bases at J; junction bases unmatched: 6. The CDR3 loop reads CASSTGQGNEKLFF. DNA for the CDR3: TGCGCCAGCAGCACCGGACAGGGGAACGAAAAACTGTTTTTT. Together with reference TRBV5-1 and TRBJ1-4, the CDR3 gives the full variable domain: KAGVTQTPRYLIKTRGQQVTLSCSPISGHRSVSWYQQTPGQGLQFLFEYFSETQRNKGNFPGRFSGRQFSNSRSEMNVSTLELGDSALYLCASSTGQGNEKLFFGSGTQLSVL.

The table lists this clonotype with a few counts. The V gene is TRBV4-2, the J gene TRBJ2-5; 7 nucleotides align to TRBD2. CDR1 and CDR2 (germline): LGHNA, YNFKEQ. V lost 3 bases, J lost 3 bases, and 16 bases stayed unmatched. The length of the CDR3 is 18 residues. The CDR3 nucleotides are TGTGCCAGCAGCCAGGCCGGTTCTTGGGTTGCGGGGGAAGAGACCCAGTACTTC. It is translated as CASSQAGSWVAGEETQYF.

This clonotype was seen only a few times. The rearrangement joins TRBV7-9 to TRBJ2-1, with TRBD1 identical over 7 bases. This CDR3 is built from 15 residues. The V and J ends lost 8 bases and 8 bases, in that order; junction bases with no gene match: 15. Germline CDR1 and CDR2: SEHNR and FQNEAQ (reference sequence). The CDR3 sequence is CASLTRQGSFDEQFF. CDR3 nucleotide sequence: TGTGCCAGCTTAACCCGACAGGGATCCTTCGATGAGCAGTTCTTC.